This T cell receptor (beta chain) was recorded in a study of cytomegalovirus exposure and HLA in healthy donors. Regarding the study as a whole: Cytomegalovirus association was listed for 150 to 200 TCR beta chains.

Primers included in the PCR were 60 Vbeta and 13 Jbeta primers. Assay: immunoSEQ multiplex PCR; the TCRdb copy retains only in-frame clones and omits some. This sample has almost 200,000 clones, with roughly 83% found just once. V shed 8 bases and J shed 1 base, with 12 bases lying between them. The CDR3 extends over 14 amino acids. Germline CDR1 LNHDA, CDR2 SQIVND (reference sequence). About this clone itself: Its antigen is still unknown.

The sequencing input was PBMCs. V usage is TRBV19 and J usage is TRBJ2-1; a possible D gene is TRBD2 (5 bases). The origin of this receptor is a male donor in good health and CMV-seropositive. The CDR3 DNA sequence: TGTGCCAGTGACCGAGGGCTTTCCTACAATGAGCAGTTCTTC. This gives the protein CASDRGLSYNEQFF.